These 11 T cell receptor beta chains share one sample of origin, sequenced in a study of blood T cell repertoires in COVID-19 (dated by TCRdb to about 2020). Library creation used the immunoSEQ multiplex PCR assay. TCRdb re-hosts the immuneACCESS table, in-frame sequences only. Its copies lack some clones; in the studies checked, an unresolved V gene accounts for under half of them, and the cause for the rest is not known. This sample has roughly 320,000 clones in its table, and approximately 89% of those were observed once. The ten largest clones represent 1.5% to 2% of the sample. The specimen sequenced was peripheral blood. Receptor source: a woman aged 25 to 39 with COVID-19, enrolled during active disease.

The gene calls are TRBV5-1 and TRBJ2-7; 8 bases agree with TRBD2. The CDR3 totals 15 residues. Trimming removed 1 base from V and 4 bases from J; junction bases left unmatched: 7. Germline CDR1 SGHRS, CDR2 YFSETQ. CDR3 amino acids: CASSLRTGGFYEQYF. The CDR3 nucleotides are TGCGCCAGCAGCTTGCGGACGGGGGGGTTTTACGAGCAGTACTTC.

The chain is built from TRBV5-1 and TRBJ1-2, with D possibly TRBD1 on 5 matching bases. Germline V gives CDR1 SGHRS, CDR2 YFSETQ. Trimming cost V 2 bases and J 6 bases, with 11 bases left between them. The CDR3 sequence is 13 residues long. CDR3 in DNA: TGCGCCAGCAGCTTAAGAAGGGGCGATGGCTACACCTTC. It is translated as CASSLRRGDGYTF.

V and J are TRBV7-9 and TRBJ2-1; perhaps TRBD2 as D (5 bases). V was cut by 1 base and J by 8 bases, with 6 bases left in between. Germline CDR1 SEHNR, CDR2 FQNEAQ (reference sequence). The CDR3 has 12 amino acids. The CDR3 DNA sequence: TGTGCCAGCAGCTTAGGAGCGGATGAGCAGTTCTTC. Translating gives CASSLGADEQFF.

The V gene is TRBV6-6, the J gene TRBJ1-1, with 7 bases fitting TRBD1. Trimming took 10 bases from V and 3 from J; bases not matched to a gene: 8. The CDR3 is 13 amino acids. Germline CDR1 MNHNY, CDR2 SVGAGI (reference sequence). The CDR3 nucleotides read TGTGCCACGGAGGACAGGCGGGACACTGAAGCTTTCTTT. This translates into CATEDRRDTEAFF.

V and J are TRBV19 and TRBJ1-6; 8 bases align to TRBD1. From germline, CDR1 is LNHDA and CDR2 SQIVND (reference sequence). The J segment lost 7 bases and the V segment lost 5 bases, leaving 4 bases of the junction unmatched. This CDR3 contains 14 residues. CDR3 sequence reads: CASSDRGVNSPLHF. The CDR3 DNA sequence: TGTGCCAGTAGTGACAGGGGAGTCAATTCACCCCTCCACTTT.

The chain couples TRBV5-1 to TRBJ1-1, with TRBD1 as a possible D gene (5 bases). Between the trimmed V and J ends, which lost 4 bases and 5 bases, there was a span of 12 bases. Per the germline V gene, CDR1 is SGHRS and CDR2 is YFSETQ. The CDR3 sequence is 13 residues long. CDR3 region: CASSTSGMTEAFF. The CDR3 DNA sequence: TGCGCCAGCAGCACCTCAGGGATGACTGAAGCTTTCTTT.

The V and J genes are TRBV7-9 and TRBJ2-2, with D tentatively TRBD2 (6 bases). This CDR3 has 17 amino acids. Trimming removed 4 bases from V and 0 bases from J, with 15 bases in between. From germline, CDR1 is SEHNR and CDR2 FQNEAQ (reference sequence). The CDR3 coding sequence is TGTGCCAGCAGCTCACGAGCCGGGACTCCGAACACCGGGGAGCTGTTTTTT. Amino acids: CASSSRAGTPNTGELFF.

This rearrangement joins TRBV6-6 to TRBJ1-1, with no clear D. Germline V lookup: CDR1 MNHNY, CDR2 SVGAGI (reference sequence). The CDR3 covers 11 residues. The CDR3, as DNA: TGTGCTTCGGCCGCGAGGACTGAAGCTTTCTTT. Its translation is CASAARTEAFF.

The chain has TRBV7-9 and TRBJ2-1, with a possible D match to TRBD1 (6 bases). The germline V gene encodes CDR1 SEHNR and CDR2 FQNEAQ (reference sequence). Between the trimmed V and J ends, which lost 2 bases and 7 bases, there was a span of 9 bases. This CDR3 has 13 residues. This CDR3 is CASSLTGLNEQFF. CDR3 DNA: TGTGCCAGCAGCTTAACAGGGTTGAATGAGCAGTTCTTC.

This rearrangement joins TRBV7-8 to TRBJ2-1; 7 bases are shared with TRBD1. Looked up from germline, CDR1 is SGHVS and CDR2 is FQNEAQ. The CDR3 has 13 amino acids. V lost 0 bases to trimming and J lost 10 bases; unmatched junction nucleotides: 3. The CDR3 bases are TGTGCCAGCAGCTTAGCTACAGGGGTGGAGCAGTTCTTC. Its protein product is CASSLATGVEQFF.

The rearrangement uses TRBV6-2 or TRBV6-3 and TRBJ1-1; TRBD1 agrees at 7 bases. V was clipped by 4 bases and J by 5 bases; unmatched bases: 4. The CDR3 totals 13 residues. In germline, CDR1 is MNHEY, CDR2 SVGEGT. The CDR3 nucleotides are TGTGCCAGCAGTTCGACAGGGCGAACTGAAGCTTTCTTT. Protein product: CASSSTGRTEAFF.